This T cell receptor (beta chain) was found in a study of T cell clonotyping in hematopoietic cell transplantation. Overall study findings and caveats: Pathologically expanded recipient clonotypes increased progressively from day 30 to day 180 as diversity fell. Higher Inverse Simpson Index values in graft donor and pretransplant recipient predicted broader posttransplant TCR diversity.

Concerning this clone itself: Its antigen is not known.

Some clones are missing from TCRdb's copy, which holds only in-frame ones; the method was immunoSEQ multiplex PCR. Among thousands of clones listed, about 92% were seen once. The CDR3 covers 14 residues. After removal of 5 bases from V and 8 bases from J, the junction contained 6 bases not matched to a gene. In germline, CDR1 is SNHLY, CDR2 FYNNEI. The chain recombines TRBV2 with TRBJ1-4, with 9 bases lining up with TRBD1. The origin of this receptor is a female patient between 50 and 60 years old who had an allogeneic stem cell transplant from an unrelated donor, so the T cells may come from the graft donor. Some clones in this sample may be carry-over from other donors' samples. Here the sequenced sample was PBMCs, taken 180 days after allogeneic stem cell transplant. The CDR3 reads CASSLQGADEKLFF. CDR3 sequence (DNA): TGTGCCAGCAGTTTACAGGGGGCTGACGAAAAACTGTTTTTT.